This TCR beta chain comes out of a study of preoperative IRX-2 immunotherapy in early breast cancer. The germline V gene has CDR1 MNHGY and CDR2 SAAAGT. V was clipped by 7 bases and J by 1 base; unmatched bases: 5. The CDR3 covers 14 residues. Libraries were prepared by immunoSEQ multiplex PCR; TCRdb keeps only in-frame clonotypes and omits some of them. The table includes over 25,000 clones, around 72% detected once. As to treatment: preoperative locoregional IRX-2 cytokine immunotherapy. This phase Ib study tested locoregional IRX-2 cytokine immunotherapy given before surgery. V is TRBV6-8 and J is TRBJ2-7; 9 bases are shared with TRBD1. Specimen: lymph node tissue, collected after IRX-2 immunotherapy. The source is a human donor with breast cancer. CDR3 sequence: CASTQGTGSYEQYF. CDR3 nucleotide sequence: TGTGCCAGCACACAAGGGACAGGGTCCTACGAGCAGTACTTC.